This TCR beta chain stems from a study of cytomegalovirus exposure and HLA in healthy donors. Study as a whole: About 83 million unique TCRs from HLA-typed donors made up an early data release.

Only a few counts were recorded for this clone. Trimming left V 0 bases short and J 4 bases short, with 12 bases between. Germline V CDR1 and CDR2: KGHSH, LQKENI. The CDR3 spans 15 residues. Primers for the PCR totalled 60 Vbeta and 13 Jbeta. Only in-frame clones appear in the TCRdb table, and some are missing; sequencing was by immunoSEQ multiplex PCR. Here the sample spans 60,000 to 70,000 clones, around 82% being singletons. The clonotype was recovered from a man younger than 30 in good health and CMV-seropositive. The rearrangement joins TRBV18 to TRBJ1-1, with TRBD1 as a possible D gene (5 bases). The specimen sequenced was PBMCs. The CDR3 coding sequence is TGTGCCAGCTCACCACCGACGGGGGGAATCACTGAAGCTTTCTTT. Translated, it gives CASSPPTGGITEAFF.